This T cell receptor (beta chain) was documented in a study of cytomegalovirus exposure and HLA in healthy donors. Findings of the study overall: Previously analyzed data showed that most TCR beta V segments were productive at a frequency of about 90% or about 30%. Roughly uniform depth of sequencing across donors was assumed in presence/absence analyses. Association of a missense DCLRE1C variant with TCR beta V- and J-gene trimming was reported in a later analysis.

All the people who gave samples were healthy bone marrow donors. The V gene lost 4 bases and the J gene lost 0 bases, with 12 bases spanning the gap. Looked up from germline, CDR1 is SGHVS and CDR2 is FQNEAQ. The CDR3 length is 16 residues. PCR primers comprised 60 Vbeta and 13 Jbeta primers. The method was immunoSEQ multiplex PCR; TCRdb's version includes in-frame clones alone and lacks a portion of them. Of nearly 110,000 clones detected, approximately 79% appear once; the ten largest clones hold about 2%. On this clone itself: The target antigen is unknown.

Sequencing input: PBMCs. This chain connects TRBV7-8 to TRBJ2-2; D possibly corresponds to TRBD1 (5 bases). This clonotype was sampled from a man younger than 30 in good health and CMV-seronegative. CDR3 sequence: CASSSWTPSNTGELFF. The CDR3 DNA sequence: TGTGCCAGCAGCTCTTGGACACCCTCGAACACCGGGGAGCTGTTTTTT.